These T cell receptor beta chains were read from a single sample in a study of cytomegalovirus exposure and HLA in healthy donors. The method was immunoSEQ multiplex PCR; TCRdb's version includes in-frame clones alone and lacks a portion of them. The table shows about 160,000 clones, with approximately 86% occurring only once. The sample consisted of PBMCs. The receptors were sampled from a woman between 18 and 29 years old in good health and CMV-seronegative. CDR3s include the opening cysteine and the closing phenylalanine or tryptophan. The D gene is left open where the match is weak. Not all rows give a size; the values are once, few, many and, for expanded clones, a class.

NA	TRBJ2-3	TRBV6-1	TRBD1	TGTGCCAGTCCGGGACAGCGAGCAGATACGCAGTATTTT	CASPGQRADTQYF
NA	TRBJ2-2	TRBV7-2	TRBD2	TGTGCCAGCAGCCCGAGACTAGCGGGGTCCACCGGGGAGCTGTTTTTT	CASSPRLAGSTGELFF
NA	TRBJ2-2	TRBV5-4	NA	TGTGCCAGCAGCTTGAGGGGCAAGGGTTCCGGGGAGCTGTTTTTT	CASSLRGKGSGELFF
NA	TRBJ2-3	TRBV7-2	TRBD2	TGTGCCAGCAGCTTAGTGGGCGGGGGAACCACAGATACGCAGTATTTT	CASSLVGGGTTDTQYF
NA	TRBJ2-7	TRBV5-4	TRBD2	TGTGCCAGCAGCCGGGTGACTAGCGGGGCCTACGAGCAGTACTTC	CASSRVTSGAYEQYF
few	TRBJ1-1	TRBV4-1	NA	TGCGCCAGCAGCCAAGATGGAACGGGGAACACTGAAGCTTTCTTT	CASSQDGTGNTEAFF
once	TRBJ2-1	TRBV13	TRBD2	TGTGCCAGCAGCTTATGGGCTAGCGGGGGTGAGCAGTTCTTC	CASSLWASGGEQFF
NA	TRBJ2-2	TRBV6-5	NA	TGTGCCAGCAGTTACTCGACACAGGAGACCGGGGAGCTGTTTTTT	CASSYSTQETGELFF
NA	TRBJ1-5	TRBV28	NA	TGTGCCAGCAGTTTACGTGGGTTACTAAATCAGCCCCAGCATTTT	CASSLRGLLNQPQHF
NA	TRBJ2-1	TRBV28	TRBD2	TGTGCCAGCCTGACTCGGGGGGGGGATAGATCCTACAATGAGCAGTTCTTC	CASLTRGGDRSYNEQFF
NA	TRBJ2-2	TRBV5-1	NA	TGCGCCAGCAGCACCCAGGGGCCCGGGGAGCTGTTTTTT	CASSTQGPGELFF
NA	TRBJ1-3	TRBV2	TRBD1	TGTGCCAGCACCTTGACAGGGACTTCTGGAAACACCATATATTTT	CASTLTGTSGNTIYF
few	TRBJ2-5	TRBV7-8	TRBD1	TGTGCCAGCAGCACTAGGACAGGAGTAGAGACCCAGTACTTC	CASSTRTGVETQYF
NA	TRBJ2-4	TRBV13	TRBD2	TGTGCCAGCAGCCCCCCCGGGGGGGCGGGAGGGGCCAACATTCAGTACTTC	CASSPPGGAGGANIQYF
NA	TRBJ1-5	TRBV5-5	NA	TGTGCCAGCAGCCCGGGGGTCTCCAAGCCTAGCAATCAGCCCCAGCATTTT	CASSPGVSKPSNQPQHF
NA	TRBJ2-2	TRBV7-9	TRBD2	TGTGCCAACGTAAAGGCTAGCGGGGGCCCAGATTTACTCACCGGGGAGCTGTTTTTT	CANVKASGGPDLLTGELFF
NA	TRBJ2-3	TRBV4-2	TRBD2	TGTGCCAGCAGCCAGACCTTTCTGAAGCGGGGGAGCACAGATACGCAGTATTTT	CASSQTFLKRGSTDTQYF
NA	TRBJ1-2	TRBV9	NA	TGTGCCAGCAGCGTAGCAGGTGGCTACACCTTC	CASSVAGGYTF
NA	TRBJ1-4	TRBV2	TRBD1	TGTGCCAGCCAATTATTACAGGGGACAACTAATGAAAAACTGTTTTTT	CASQLLQGTTNEKLFF
NA	TRBJ1-2	TRBV7-3	TRBD1	TGTGCCAGCAGCAATGGACAGGGGTATGGCTACACCTTC	CASSNGQGYGYTF
NA	TRBJ1-5	TRBV2	NA	TGTGCCAGCCACACAGGATCTATGGATCAGCCCCAGCATTTT	CASHTGSMDQPQHF
NA	TRBJ2-7	TRBV2	TRBD1	TGTGCCAGCAGAAAGACAGGGGCGACCTACGAGCAGTACTTC	CASRKTGATYEQYF
NA	TRBJ1-2	TRBV7-9	TRBD1	TGTGCCAGCAGGATAGGACAGGGAGGCTATGGCTACACCTTC	CASRIGQGGYGYTF
once	TRBJ1-6	TRBV11-2	NA	TGTGCCAGCAGCTCCGTAGGGGCTCTGGGTTCACCCCTCCACTTT	CASSSVGALGSPLHF
once	TRBJ2-7	TRBV6-1	TRBD2	TGTGCCAGCAGTCAGACTAGCGGAAAGCAGTACTTC	CASSQTSGKQYF
NA	TRBJ2-5	TRBV12-5	NA	TGTGCTAGTGGCGACCCCCAGGGGGGTCAAGAGACCCAGTACTTC	CASGDPQGGQETQYF
NA	TRBJ2-3	TRBV18	TRBD2	TGTGCCAGCTCACGGCTAGCGGACACAGATACGCAGTATTTT	CASSRLADTDTQYF
NA	TRBJ1-1	TRBV10-3	TRBD1	TGTGCCATCAGTAGCCGGACAGGGGGCTCGAACACTGAAGCTTTCTTT	CAISSRTGGSNTEAFF
once	TRBJ2-1	TRBV5-6	NA	TGTGCCAGCAGCTTATGGGCAGGGATGAACAATGAGCAGTTCTTC	CASSLWAGMNNEQFF
few	TRBJ1-1	TRBV6-5	TRBD1	TGTGCCAGCAGTTACACCAAAACAGGGGCCACTGAAGCTTTCTTT	CASSYTKTGATEAFF
NA	TRBJ1-5	TRBV30	NA	TGTGCCTGGAAGGAGGGGCCAGGCAATCAGCCCCAGCATTTT	CAWKEGPGNQPQHF
NA	TRBJ1-4	TRBV4-1	NA	TGCGCCAGCAGTGACCACAGGGCAGTTAATGAAAAACTGTTTTTT	CASSDHRAVNEKLFF
NA	TRBJ1-5	TRBV27	NA	TGTGCCAGCAGTCCTGCACTAAACAATCAGCCCCAGCATTTT	CASSPALNNQPQHF
NA	TRBJ2-7	TRBV5-4	NA	TGTGCCAGCAGCTTGAGGCAGGGGATATCCTACGAGCAGTACTTC	CASSLRQGISYEQYF
NA	TRBJ1-1	TRBV28	TRBD1	TGTGCCAGCAGCTATACAGGGGACACTGAAGCTTTCTTT	CASSYTGDTEAFF
NA	TRBJ2-1	TRBV27	TRBD2	TGTGCCAGCAGTTCCGGAGGCGGGAGGGCCGTTGTCAATGAGCAGTTCTTC	CASSSGGGRAVVNEQFF
NA	TRBJ2-1	TRBV29-1	TRBD1	TGCAGCGTCCTAATTCCCGGGACAGAACCGAACAATGAGCAGTTCTTC	CSVLIPGTEPNNEQFF
few	TRBJ2-1	TRBV7-9	NA	TGTGCCAGCAGCTCCCTCAGGGCTCACGGCAATGAGCAGTTCTTC	CASSSLRAHGNEQFF
NA	TRBJ1-2	TRBV9	TRBD1	TGTGCCAGCAGCGTAGAGGGACAGGGGTACTATGGCTACACCTTC	CASSVEGQGYYGYTF
NA	TRBJ1-2	TRBV5-1	NA	TGCGCCAGCAGCTTGGGCCCGGGATCTAACTATGGCTACACCTTC	CASSLGPGSNYGYTF
NA	TRBJ2-1	TRBV5-1	TRBD1	TGCGCCAGCAGCTTGGAGGGGGCGCAGGGATTCAATGAGCAGTTCTTC	CASSLEGAQGFNEQFF
NA	TRBJ1-6	TRBV5-4	TRBD1	TGTGCCAGCAGCGCCTCAGGGGGCCCCAATATAATGGATTCACCCCTCCACTTT	CASSASGGPNIMDSPLHF